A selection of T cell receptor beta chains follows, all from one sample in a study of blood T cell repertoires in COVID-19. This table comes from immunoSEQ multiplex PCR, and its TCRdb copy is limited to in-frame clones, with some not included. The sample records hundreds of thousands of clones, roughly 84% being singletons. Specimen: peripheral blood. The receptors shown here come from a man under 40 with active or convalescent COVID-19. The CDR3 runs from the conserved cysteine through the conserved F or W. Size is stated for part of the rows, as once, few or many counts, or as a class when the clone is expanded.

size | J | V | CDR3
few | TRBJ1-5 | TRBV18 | CASSPGQGGQPQHF
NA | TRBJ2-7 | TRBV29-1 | CSVEGLKDEQYF
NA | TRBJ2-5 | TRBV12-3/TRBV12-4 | CASSLRETQYF
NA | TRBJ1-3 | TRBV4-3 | CASSHLGQGPGNTIYF
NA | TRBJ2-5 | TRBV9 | CASSVGAGRGETQYF
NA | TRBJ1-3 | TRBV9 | CASSVSGDSGNTIYF
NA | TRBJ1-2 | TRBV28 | CASRSRLYGYTF
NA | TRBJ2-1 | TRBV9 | CASSVGQGGNEQFF
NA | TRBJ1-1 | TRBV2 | CASSLAENTEAFF
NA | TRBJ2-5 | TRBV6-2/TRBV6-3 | CASSQAVTQYF
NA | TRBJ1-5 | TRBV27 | CATKQGTGVGNQPQHF
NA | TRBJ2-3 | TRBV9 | CASSGRLTDMQYF
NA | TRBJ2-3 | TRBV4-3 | CASSPQLRAGGRDTQYF
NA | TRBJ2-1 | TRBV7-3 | CASSPTGARNEQFF
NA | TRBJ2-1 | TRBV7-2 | CASSLVQAQRGAYNEQFF
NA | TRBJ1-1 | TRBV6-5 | CASIRRDEAFF
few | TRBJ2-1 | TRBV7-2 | CASSPGTSREEFF
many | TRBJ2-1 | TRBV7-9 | CASSSEWGPTNNEQFF
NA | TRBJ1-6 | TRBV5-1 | CASSLGASSYNSPLHF
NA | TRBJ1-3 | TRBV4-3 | CASSQTRGTGNTIYF
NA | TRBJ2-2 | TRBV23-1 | CASSQSYTGELFF
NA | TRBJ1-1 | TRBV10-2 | CASSEWAGGSGTEAFF
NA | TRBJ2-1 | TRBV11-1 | CASVSGEKVNNEQFF
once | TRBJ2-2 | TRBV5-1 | CASSPGTGNPGAGELFF
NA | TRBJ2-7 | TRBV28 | CASQTSGRPYEQYF
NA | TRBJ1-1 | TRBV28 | CASSFIRGGTEAFF
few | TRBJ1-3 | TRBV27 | CASSLRAAGNTIYF
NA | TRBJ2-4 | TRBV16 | CASSRGLSGGNIQYF
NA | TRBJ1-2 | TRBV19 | CASSPSASGYGYTF
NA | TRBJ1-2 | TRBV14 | CASSKKGQLFDTF
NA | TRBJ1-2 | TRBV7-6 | CASSLGQGNYGYTF
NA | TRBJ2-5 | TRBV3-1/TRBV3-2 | CASSARDRGMQETQYF
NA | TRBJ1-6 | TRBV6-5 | CASSSTLTGSNSPLHF
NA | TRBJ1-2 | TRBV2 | CASSPRDRNYGYTF
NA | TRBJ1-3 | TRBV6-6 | CASNSQGEYSGNTIYF
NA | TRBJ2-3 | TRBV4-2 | CASSLRDRGTDTQYF
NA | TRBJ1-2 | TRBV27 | CASSLSPRDKTNYGYTF
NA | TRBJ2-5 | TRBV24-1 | CATSGPGAAMTQYF
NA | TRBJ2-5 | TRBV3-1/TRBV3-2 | CASRRTSGSGETQYF
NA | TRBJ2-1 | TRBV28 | CASSSHVLGPSEQFF
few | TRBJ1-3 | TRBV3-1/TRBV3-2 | CASSQDWDRAGNTIYF
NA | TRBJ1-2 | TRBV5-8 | CASSLGIRTPAEYTF
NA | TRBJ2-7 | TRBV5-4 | CASSLEGLTYEQYF
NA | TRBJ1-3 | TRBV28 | CASVASSTGNTIYF
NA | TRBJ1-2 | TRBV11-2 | CASSSGGAGAHYGYTF
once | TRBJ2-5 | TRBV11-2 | CASSLDLETQYF
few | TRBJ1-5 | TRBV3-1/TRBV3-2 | CASSQVSGQPQHF
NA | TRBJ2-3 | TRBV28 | CASSPGGVAGHTDTQYF
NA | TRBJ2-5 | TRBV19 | CASSAMGGRGETQYF